Listed below are T cell receptor beta chains from one sample, sequenced in a study of identical twins. MiXCR was run by TCRdb on the 5' RACE reads, yielding one entry per CDR3 protein. The data hold about 1.7 million distinct CDR3 sequences, with under 35% observed a single time. The sequenced sample was cord blood. These receptors were taken from a newborn girl in good health. Both conserved end residues are part of each CDR3. A D gene is named only where the DNA matches it firmly. A row's size may be missing; if present it is once, few, many or a size class.

d_gene,v_gene,abundance,j_gene,CDR3aa,CDR3nt
-,TRBV27,few,TRBJ2-6,CASNRVKAKSGANVLTF,TGTGCCAGCAACAGGGTTAAAGCCAAGTCTGGGGCCAACGTCCTGACTTTC
TRBD1,TRBV25-1,-,TRBJ2-5,CASSRDRGYGQYF,TGTGCCAGCAGCCGGGACAGAGGCTACGGGCAGTACTTC
TRBD1,TRBV5-1,-,TRBJ2-7,CASSFQGQVAPYEQYF,TGCGCCAGCAGCTTTCAAGGACAGGTAGCACCCTACGAGCAGTACTTC
-,TRBV29-1,few,TRBJ2-3,CSVDYRGRGTDTQYF,TGCAGCGTTGATTATCGGGGAAGGGGCACAGATACGCAGTATTTT
-,TRBV7-2,-,TRBJ1-2,CASSLSRPWDGYAF,TGTGCCAGCAGCTTAAGCAGGCCCTGGGATGGCTACGCCTTC
-,TRBV10-3,-,TRBJ2-7,CAINGPGAYEQYF,TGTGCCATCAATGGACCGGGAGCCTACGAGCAGTACTTC
TRBD2,TRBV27,-,TRBJ2-3,CASTVASGFGDTQYF,TGTGCCAGCACGGTGGCTAGCGGGTTCGGAGATACGCAGTATTTT
-,TRBV29-1,-,TRBJ1-2,CSAGIQANYGYTF,TGCAGCGCCGGAATACAGGCTAACTATGGCTACACCTTC
-,TRBV5-1,-,TRBJ1-1,CASSLGHARGSTEAFF,TGCGCCAGCAGCTTGGGACACGCGAGGGGGAGCACTGAAGCTTTCTTT
-,TRBV21-1,few,TRBJ2-1,CASSKECPSRVYNEQFF,TGTGCCAGCAGCAAAGAATGTCCTAGTCGGGTCTACAATGAGCAGTTCTTC
-,TRBV5-1,few,TRBJ2-5,CASSLPGTLQETQYF,TGCGCCAGCAGCTTGCCGGGTACCCTCCAAGAGACCCAGTACTTC
-,TRBV18,few,TRBJ2-3,CASSPSGIVGHTDTQYF,TGTGCCAGCTCACCTTCGGGAATAGTGGGTCACACAGATACGCAGTATTTT
-,TRBV11-2,-,TRBJ1-1,CASSSNGVTAARTEAFF,TGTGCCAGCAGCTCAAACGGCGTGACCGCCGCGCGGACTGAAGCTTTCTTT
-,TRBV12-3/TRBV12-4,few,TRBJ2-3,CASTLWTPEDTQYF,TGTGCCAGCACCTTATGGACCCCGGAGGATACGCAGTATTTT